The 6 T cell receptor beta chains reported below all come from one sample, sequenced in a study of blood T cell repertoires in COVID-19. Sequencing was performed with immunoSEQ multiplex PCR; in TCRdb, only in-frame clones are kept and a portion is missing. The data hold a few hundred thousand clones, with about 89% observed a single time. What was sequenced was PBMCs or T cells enriched from blood (not recorded which). These receptors were collected from a man aged 25-45 years who had recovered from COVID-19.

The rearrangement links TRBV4-3 to TRBJ2-7; D is uncertain. Trimming left V 0 bases short and J 6 bases short, with 15 bases between. Germline assignment: CDR1 LGHNA and CDR2 YSLEER. The CDR3 loop spans 15 amino acids. The CDR3, as DNA: TGCGCCAGCAGCCAAGATCTGGGCCAGGTGTCCGAGCAGTACTTC. Translating it yields CASSQDLGQVSEQYF.

The rearrangement joins TRBV10-2 to TRBJ1-1; the D gene is possibly TRBD1 (6 bases). The CDR3 length is 13 residues. CDR1 is WSHSY, CDR2 SAAADI, per germline. V shed 7 bases and J shed 1 base, with 10 bases lying between them. The CDR3 DNA reads as TGCGCCAGCAATGGGGGCAGGAACACTGAAGCTTTCTTT. It translates to CASNGGRNTEAFF.

Regarding this clone: At one boundary the junction diverges from the germline segment, which might be a read error. The V gene is TRBV7-9, the J gene TRBJ1-1; 7 nucleotides agree with TRBD1. Germline-derived CDR1 and CDR2 are SEHNR and FQNEAQ (reference sequence). The length of the CDR3 is 10 residues. The CDR3 spells CASSPRTGSF. The DNA of the CDR3 is TGTGCCAGCAGCCCGCGGACAGGCAGCTTT. Drawing the rest from reference TRBV7-9 and TRBJ1-1, the complete variable domain is DTGVSQNPRHKITKRGQNVTFRCDPISEHNRLYWYRQTLGQGPEFLTYFQNEAQLEKSRLLSDRFSAERPKGSFSTLEIQRTEQGDSAMYLCASSPRTGSFGQGTRLTVV.

The rearrangement uses TRBV10-3 and TRBJ1-1, with D hard to call. The CDR3 runs 13 residues. V gave up 9 bases and J gave up 1 base, with 12 bases separating them. Germline values: CDR1 ENHRY, CDR2 SYGVKD. CDR3 amino acids: CAITKSPNTEAFF. The CDR3 DNA reads as TGTGCCATAACAAAGTCGCCGAACACTGAAGCTTTCTTT.

The J gene is TRBJ1-4, the V gene TRBV19; 7 bases map to TRBD1. Germline lookup yields CDR1 LNHDA and CDR2 SQIVND (reference sequence). J gave up 2 bases and V 3 bases, and 6 bases lay outside the gene matches. CDR3 length equals 16 residues. CDR3 coding DNA: TGTGCCAGTAGTATCTCTACAGGGGTCACTAATGAAAAACTGTTTTTT. Its translation: CASSISTGVTNEKLFF.

This sequence joins TRBV4-1 and TRBJ1-5; the D gene is possibly TRBD1 (6 bases). V gave up 1 base and J gave up 4 bases, with 14 bases separating them. The CDR3 runs to 16 residues. Germline V gene lookup returns CDR1 MGHRA and CDR2 YSYEKL. The CDR3 DNA reads as TGCGCCAGCAGCCAAGTTCGTGGACAGACGAATCAGCCCCAGCATTTT. Amino acids: CASSQVRGQTNQPQHF.